This TCR beta chain was sequenced during a study of control samples from healthy donors and cancer patients. The CDR3 consists of 14 residues. The germline V gene encodes CDR1 ENHRY and CDR2 SYGVKD. J was trimmed by 1 base and V by 6 bases; bases with no gene match: 4. Measured with immunoSEQ multiplex PCR; TCRdb has only the in-frame clones, and not every one. The sample includes under 150,000 clones, about 91% of them seen just once. The rearrangement joins TRBV10-3 to TRBJ2-3; 7 bases map to TRBD1. The receptor comes from a middle-aged man in good health. The sequenced sample consisted of blood. The CDR3 spells CAIRSTGGTDTQYF. Here the CDR3 DNA reads TGTGCCATCAGGTCAACAGGGGGCACAGATACGCAGTATTTT.